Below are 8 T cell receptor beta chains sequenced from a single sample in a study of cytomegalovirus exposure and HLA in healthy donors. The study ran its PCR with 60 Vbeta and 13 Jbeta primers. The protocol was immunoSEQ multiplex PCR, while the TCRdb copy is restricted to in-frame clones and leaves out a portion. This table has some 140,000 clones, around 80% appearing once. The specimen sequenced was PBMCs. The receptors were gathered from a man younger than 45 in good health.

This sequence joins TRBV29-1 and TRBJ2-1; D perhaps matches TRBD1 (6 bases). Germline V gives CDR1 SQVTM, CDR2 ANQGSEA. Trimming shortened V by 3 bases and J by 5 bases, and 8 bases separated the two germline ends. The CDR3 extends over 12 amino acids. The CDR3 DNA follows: TGCAGCGTTGAGGGGGCAGACAATGAGCAGTTCTTC. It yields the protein CSVEGADNEQFF.

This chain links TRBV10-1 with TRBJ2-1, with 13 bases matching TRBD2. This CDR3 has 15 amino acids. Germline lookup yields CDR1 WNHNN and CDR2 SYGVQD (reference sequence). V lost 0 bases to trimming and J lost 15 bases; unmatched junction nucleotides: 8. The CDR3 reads CASSESSGLAGARFF. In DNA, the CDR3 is TGCGCCAGCAGTGAGTCGTCCGGACTAGCGGGAGCGCGGTTCTTC.

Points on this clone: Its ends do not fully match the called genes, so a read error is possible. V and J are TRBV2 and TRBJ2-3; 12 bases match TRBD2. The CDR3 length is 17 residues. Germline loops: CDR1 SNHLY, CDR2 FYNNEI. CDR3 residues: CASREGTSGRRTDTQYF. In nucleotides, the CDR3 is TGTGCCAGCAGGGAAGGTACTAGCGGGAGGAGGACAGATACGCAGTATTTT.

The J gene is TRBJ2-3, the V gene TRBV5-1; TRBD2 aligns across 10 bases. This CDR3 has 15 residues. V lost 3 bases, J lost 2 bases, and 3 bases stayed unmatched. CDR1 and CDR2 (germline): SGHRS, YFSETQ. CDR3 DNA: TGCGCCAGCAGCTCAGGACTAGCGGCCACAGATACGCAGTATTTT. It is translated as CASSSGLAATDTQYF. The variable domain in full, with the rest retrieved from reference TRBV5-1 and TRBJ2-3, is KAGVTQTPRYLIKTRGQQVTLSCSPISGHRSVSWYQQTPGQGLQFLFEYFSETQRNKGNFPGRFSGRQFSNSRSEMNVSTLELGDSALYLCASSSGLAATDTQYFGPGTRLTVL.

The CDR3 sequence is CASSIQLGGSDEQYF. For the CDR3, the DNA is TGTGCCAGTAGTATCCAACTAGGAGGGTCCGACGAGCAGTACTTC. V and J are TRBV19 and TRBJ2-5, with D tentatively TRBD2 (6 bases). Judging by the DNA end, TRBJ2-7 fits better; the J call may be wrong. CDR1 and CDR2 (germline): LNHDA, SQIVND (reference sequence). The CDR3 has 15 residues.

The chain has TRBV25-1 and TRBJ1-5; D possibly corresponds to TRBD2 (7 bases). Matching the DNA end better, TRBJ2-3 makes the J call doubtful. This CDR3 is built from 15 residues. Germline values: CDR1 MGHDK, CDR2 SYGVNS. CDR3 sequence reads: CASQRRGGTNQPQYF. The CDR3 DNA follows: TGTGCCAGCCAAAGGAGGGGGGGCACCAATCAGCCCCAGTATTTT.

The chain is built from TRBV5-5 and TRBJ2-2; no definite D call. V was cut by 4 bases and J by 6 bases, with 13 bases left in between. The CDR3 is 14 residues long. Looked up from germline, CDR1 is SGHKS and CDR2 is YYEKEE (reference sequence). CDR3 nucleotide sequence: TGTGCCAGCAGCCCCACCACTATAGCCGGGGAGCTGTTTTTT. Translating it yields CASSPTTIAGELFF.

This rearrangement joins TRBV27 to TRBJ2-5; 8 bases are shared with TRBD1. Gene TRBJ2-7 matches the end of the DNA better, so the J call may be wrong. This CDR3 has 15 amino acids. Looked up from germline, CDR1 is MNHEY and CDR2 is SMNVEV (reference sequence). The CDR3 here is CASSPRTGFFYEQYF. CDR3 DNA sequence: TGTGCCAGCAGTCCACGGACAGGGTTCTTCTACGAGCAGTACTTC.